This section outlines one T cell receptor beta chain sequence together with its context. Antigen unknown. Clones were sequenced by immunoSEQ multiplex PCR, and TCRdb holds only the in-frame ones, with some missing. The sample holds more than 850,000 clones; approximately 80% are singletons and the top ten take 0.5% to 0.6%. Looked up from germline, CDR1 is SGDLS and CDR2 is YYNGEE. This CDR3 is 13 amino acids long. V shed 7 bases and J shed 2 bases, with 12 bases lying between them. The data stem from a study of shared clonotypes between healthy human individuals. Regarding the study as a whole: Rarefaction analysis demonstrated incomplete sorted-subset sequencing notwithstanding large depth. Non-shared clonotypes showed lower generation probabilities than clonotypes common to all four donors.

This sequence originates from a man aged 18 to 30 in good health. Some clones in this sample may be carry-over from other donors' samples. The chain employs TRBV9 and TRBJ2-5; tentatively, D is TRBD1 (6 bases). Sequencing was done on a sample of memory CD4+ T cells from PBMCs. Subset described: CD45RA-negative fraction. The CDR3 DNA follows: TGTGCCAGCGGGGGCACGGGGCAAGAGACCCAGTACTTC. This gives the protein CASGGTGQETQYF.